These 27 T cell receptor beta chains share one sample of origin, sequenced in a study of cytomegalovirus exposure and HLA in healthy donors. Here immunoSEQ multiplex PCR was the method, and the copy in TCRdb shows in-frame clones only, minus some. Of a few hundred thousand clones in the sample, about nine tenths were seen once. The source material was PBMCs. The receptors were gathered from a woman aged 18-29 years in good health and CMV-seronegative.

This chain joins TRBV19 and TRBJ1-2, with D possibly being TRBD1 (6 bases). The V gene's germline CDR1 is LNHDA and CDR2 SQIVND (reference sequence). V gave up 7 bases and J gave up 4 bases, with 13 bases separating them. The CDR3 runs to 13 residues. This CDR3 reads CASTGGMRYGYTF. Here the CDR3 DNA reads TGTGCCAGTACGGGGGGCATGCGCTATGGCTACACCTTC.

The genes are TRBV28 and TRBJ2-7; TRBD1 matches 11 bases. In germline, CDR1 is MDHEN, CDR2 SYDVKM. J lost 3 bases, V lost 4 bases, and 5 bases had no gene match. The CDR3 extends over 15 amino acids. CDR3: CASSSGQGAHYEQYF. The CDR3 DNA is TGTGCCAGCAGTTCCGGACAGGGGGCCCACTACGAGCAGTACTTC.

The chain combines TRBV7-6 with TRBJ2-2; 7 bases line up with TRBD1. Germline V gives CDR1 SGHVS, CDR2 FNYEAQ. This CDR3 spans 14 amino acids. Trimming cost V 6 bases and J 10 bases; bases outside gene matches: 11. CDR3 sequence: CASSPRQGMEELFF. The CDR3 DNA follows: TGTGCCAGCAGTCCTAGACAGGGAATGGAGGAGCTGTTTTTT.

The chain links TRBV2 to TRBJ2-7; no firm D call. The CDR3 length is 13 residues. Germline V gene sequence: CDR1 SNHLY, CDR2 FYNNEI. Trimming pared 5 bases from V and 1 base from J, leaving 9 bases between. CDR3 residues: CASSSGTSYEQYF. The DNA for the CDR3 is TGTGCCAGCAGTTCCGGTACTTCCTACGAGCAGTACTTC.

The rearrangement uses TRBV19 and TRBJ1-2; unclear D gene. This CDR3 comprises 13 residues. Between the trimmed V and J ends, which lost 3 bases and 0 bases, there was a span of 5 bases. Per germline, CDR1 LNHDA and CDR2 SQIVND (reference sequence). This CDR3 reads CASSISTNYGYTF. The CDR3 region has the DNA TGTGCCAGTAGTATCTCTACTAACTATGGCTACACCTTC.

The chain is built from TRBV7-2 and TRBJ2-7; D is unresolved. From germline, CDR1 is SGHTA and CDR2 FQGNSA. V shed 2 bases and J shed 1 base, with 9 bases lying between them. CDR3 length: 14 residues. The CDR3 spells CASSLSGLSYEQYF. For the CDR3, the DNA is TGTGCCAGCAGCTTATCCGGGTTGTCCTACGAGCAGTACTTC.

V is TRBV7-9 and J is TRBJ2-2; 7 nucleotides agree with TRBD1. V lost 2 bases to trimming and J lost 6 bases; unmatched junction nucleotides: 3. Germline V gives CDR1 SEHNR, CDR2 FQNEAQ (reference sequence). The CDR3 runs to 14 residues. This chain's CDR3 is CASSLLQGSGELFF. As DNA, the CDR3 is TGTGCCAGCAGCTTACTACAGGGGTCCGGGGAGCTGTTTTTT.

The rearrangement uses TRBV4-2 and TRBJ2-3, with TRBD2 matching 15 bases. The ends lost 4 bases at V and 3 bases at J; junction bases unmatched: 2. The CDR3 has 16 residues. The germline V gene has CDR1 LGHNA and CDR2 YNFKEQ. The CDR3 bases are TGTGCCAGCAGCCCGGGACTAGCGGGAGGAACAGATACGCAGTATTTT. Amino acids: CASSPGLAGGTDTQYF.

The J gene is TRBJ2-1, the V gene TRBV27, with TRBD1 as a possible D gene (5 bases). Trimming took 5 bases from V and 4 from J, leaving 12 bases between them. CDR1 and CDR2 from the germline V gene are MNHEY and SMNVEV (reference sequence). This CDR3 is built from 14 residues. CDR3 amino acids: CASSPLGAYNEQFF. CDR3 in DNA: TGTGCCAGCAGTCCCCTAGGGGCTTACAATGAGCAGTTCTTC.

This chain uses TRBV10-3 with TRBJ2-3; 12 positions match TRBD1. This CDR3 contains 14 residues. CDR1 and CDR2 from the germline V gene are ENHRY and SYGVKD. Unmatched junction bases numbered 4, after V lost 8 bases and J lost 4 bases. Here the CDR3 reads CAIGGTGGPDTQYF. CDR3 in DNA: TGTGCCATCGGGGGGACAGGGGGCCCAGATACGCAGTATTTT.

The chain carries TRBV19 and TRBJ2-2; 8 nucleotides align to TRBD1. The CDR3 length is 16 residues. V lost 5 bases, J lost 5 bases, and 10 bases stayed unmatched. In germline, CDR1 is LNHDA, CDR2 SQIVND (reference sequence). The CDR3 loop reads CASSLGQGVWTGELFF. The DNA for the CDR3 is TGTGCCAGTAGTTTAGGACAGGGTGTTTGGACCGGGGAGCTGTTTTTT.

The gene calls are TRBV9 and TRBJ2-1; D perhaps matches TRBD1 (6 bases). Looked up from germline, CDR1 is SGDLS and CDR2 is YYNGEE. This CDR3 is built from 14 residues. The V gene lost 1 base and the J gene lost 5 bases, with 10 bases spanning the gap. The CDR3: CASSVSWTDNEQFF. DNA for the CDR3: TGTGCCAGCAGCGTATCCTGGACAGACAATGAGCAGTTCTTC. Filled out from reference TRBV9 and TRBJ2-1, the complete variable domain reads DSGVTQTPKHLITATGQRVTLRCSPRSGDLSVYWYQQSLDQGLQFLIQYYNGEERAKGNILERFSAQQFPDLHSELNLSSLELGDSALYFCASSVSWTDNEQFFGPGTRLTVL.

This chain joins TRBV28 and TRBJ2-7, with TRBD1 matching 9 bases. The V gene's germline CDR1 is MDHEN and CDR2 SYDVKM. After removal of 4 bases from V and 3 bases from J, the junction contained 10 bases not matched to a gene. The CDR3 extends over 16 amino acids. The CDR3 reads CASSSSQGALGYEQYF. CDR3 DNA sequence: TGTGCCAGCAGTTCCTCACAGGGGGCGCTGGGCTACGAGCAGTACTTC.

The V gene is TRBV25-1, the J gene TRBJ1-3, with D unresolved. CDR1 is MGHDK and CDR2 is SYGVNS in the germline V gene. The CDR3 is made up of 14 amino acids. The V and J ends lost 3 bases and 0 bases respectively, with 6 bases between them. CDR3 nucleotides: TGTGCCAGCAGTGAGAAGCGCTCTGGAAACACCATATATTTT. As protein: CASSEKRSGNTIYF.

The chain is built from TRBV6-1 and TRBJ2-7; D may be TRBD1 (6 bases). CDR3 length: 12 amino acids. Germline CDR1 and CDR2: MNHNS and SASEGT. Trimming removed 6 bases from V and 5 bases from J, with 11 bases in between. In DNA form, the CDR3 reads TGTGCCAGCAGGAAACAGGGCAACGAGCAGTACTTC. It yields the protein CASRKQGNEQYF.

V gene TRBV30 combines with J gene TRBJ2-7, with 10 bases identical to TRBD1. The germline CDR1 and CDR2 sequences are GTSNPN and SVGIG (reference sequence). The CDR3 is made up of 13 amino acids. The CDR3 DNA sequence: TGTGTCCCCGGGACAGGGGATACCTACGAGCAGTACTTC. Encoded protein: CVPGTGDTYEQYF. Combining the CDR3 with reference TRBV30 and TRBJ2-7 gives the whole variable domain SQTIHQWPATLVQPVGSPLSLECTVEGTSNPNLYWYRQAAGRGLQLLFYSVGIGQISSEVPQNLSASRPQDRQFILSSKKLLLSDSGFYLCVPGTGDTYEQYFGPGTRLTVT.

This clone was seen a handful of times. Other DNA sequences of this sample code for an identical CDR3. The J gene is TRBJ2-1, the V gene TRBV5-4; the match to TRBD2 covers 11 bases. V lost 4 bases and J lost 3; bases outside the gene matches: 3. Germline V gives CDR1 SGHNT, CDR2 YYREEE (reference sequence). This CDR3 has 15 amino acids. The CDR3, as DNA: TGTGCCAGCAGCCCAGGGACTAGCGGCTACAATGAGCAGTTCTTC. It encodes CASSPGTSGYNEQFF.

The CDR3 bases are TGCGCCAGCAGTGAGTCGGCCCAGTCCTACGAGCAGTACTTC. This sequence encodes CASSESAQSYEQYF. The chain recombines TRBV10-2 with TRBJ2-7; no reliable D call. Per germline, CDR1 WSHSY and CDR2 SAAADI. This CDR3 region has 14 residues. V gave up 0 bases and J gave up 1 base, with 7 bases separating them.

The rearrangement links TRBV5-4 to TRBJ2-7; 7 bases are a match to TRBD1. The V and J ends lost 4 bases and 3 bases, in that order; junction bases with no gene match: 7. The CDR3 has 14 amino acids. Germline CDR1 and CDR2: SGHNT and YYREEE (reference sequence). CDR3 DNA: TGTGCCAGCAGCCCTCGGACAGGAAACTACGAGCAGTACTTC. It translates to CASSPRTGNYEQYF.

This chain connects TRBV5-1 to TRBJ2-7; weak D call: TRBD1 (6 bases). The CDR3 sequence is 12 residues long. Trimming took 3 bases from V and 5 from J, leaving 9 bases between them. Germline assignment: CDR1 SGHRS and CDR2 YFSETQ. CDR3 loop: CASSSQGNEQYF. Written as DNA, the CDR3 is TGCGCCAGCAGCTCTCAGGGGAACGAGCAGTACTTC.

This chain links TRBV7-2 with TRBJ2-7; perhaps TRBD2 as D (7 bases). Germline CDR1 reads SGHTA; CDR2 reads FQGNSA. This CDR3 has 15 residues. Trimming removed 0 bases from V and 4 bases from J, with 13 bases in between. CDR3 nucleotide sequence: TGTGCCAGCAGCTTAGCGGGGGGGCCTGGGTACGAGCAGTACTTC. Residues: CASSLAGGPGYEQYF.

V is TRBV11-3 and J is TRBJ2-3; D unclear. The CDR3 sequence is 13 residues long. Per germline, CDR1 SGHNT and CDR2 YENEEA. The V and J ends lost 5 bases and 3 bases respectively, with 9 bases between them. CDR3 in DNA: TGTGCCAGCAGCCCCCGTCTTACAGATACGCAGTATTTT. Amino acid sequence: CASSPRLTDTQYF.

V is TRBV7-2 and J is TRBJ2-3, with 9 bases that match TRBD2. J gave up 5 bases and V 1 base, and 7 bases lay outside the gene matches. Looked up from germline, CDR1 is SGHTA and CDR2 is FQGNSA. CDR3 length equals 16 residues. The CDR3, as DNA: TGTGCCAGCAGCTTAGTCAGCGGGAGGTCACAAGATACGCAGTATTTT. This encodes CASSLVSGRSQDTQYF.

The V and J genes are TRBV18 and TRBJ1-4, with TRBD1 identical over 9 bases. Germline lookup yields CDR1 KGHSH and CDR2 LQKENI. The J segment lost 8 bases and the V segment lost 4 bases, leaving 5 bases of the junction unmatched. This CDR3 region has 14 residues. CDR3 nucleotide sequence: TGTGCCAGCTCACGCGGGACAGGGAGCGAAAAACTGTTTTTT. This encodes CASSRGTGSEKLFF.

The J gene is TRBJ2-2, the V gene TRBV9; D not certain. This CDR3 spans 14 amino acids. Germline V CDR1 and CDR2: SGDLS, YYNGEE. The V and J ends lost 2 bases and 0 bases respectively, with 5 bases between them. The chain's CDR3 is CASSVESNTGELFF. The CDR3 coding sequence is TGTGCCAGCAGCGTTGAGTCGAACACCGGGGAGCTGTTTTTT.

V gene TRBV6-1 combines with J gene TRBJ2-7; possibly TRBD1 for D (6 bases). The CDR3 is made up of 15 amino acids. The V end was cut by 1 base, the J end by 3 bases, with 13 bases between. Per germline, CDR1 MNHNS and CDR2 SASEGT. The CDR3, as DNA: TGTGCCAGCAGTGAAGACTCGGGACAAATCTACGAGCAGTACTTC. Its protein is CASSEDSGQIYEQYF.

The V and J genes are TRBV11-1 and TRBJ2-7, with D perhaps TRBD2 (7 bases). The CDR3 totals 14 residues. V lost 5 bases, J lost 2 bases, and 13 bases lay in between. CDR1 SGHAT and CDR2 FQDESV come from the germline V gene (reference sequence). CDR3: CASSVQGGTYEQYF. CDR3 nucleotide sequence: TGTGCCAGCAGCGTACAGGGAGGGACCTACGAGCAGTACTTC.